One and the same sample provided the 30 T cell receptor beta chains below, sequenced in a study of blood T cell repertoires in COVID-19. Clones were sequenced by immunoSEQ multiplex PCR, and TCRdb holds only the in-frame ones, with some missing. This sample has about 24,000 clones, with about 87% found just once. Sequencing was carried out using peripheral blood. These receptors were obtained from a human donor with active COVID-19. The donor label of this sample is uncertain.

This clone has just one count. Here the CDR3 DNA reads TGTGCCAGCAGCTCAACTAGCGGTGCGAACACCGGGGAGCTGTTTTTT. Encoded protein: CASSSTSGANTGELFF. The chain couples TRBV7-2 to TRBJ2-2; 8 bases are shared with TRBD2. V lost 4 bases and J lost 0; bases outside the gene matches: 4. This CDR3 is built from 16 residues. CDR1 and CDR2 from the germline V gene are SGHTA and FQGNSA.

The chain recombines TRBV7-2 with TRBJ2-1, with D perhaps TRBD2 (6 bases). The CDR3 spans 15 residues. Germline assignment: CDR1 SGHTA and CDR2 FQGNSA. Trimming shortened V by 0 bases and J by 7 bases, and 13 bases separated the two germline ends. The CDR3 spells CASSLASGVTNEQFF. CDR3 bases: TGTGCCAGCAGCTTAGCTAGCGGTGTAACGAATGAGCAGTTCTTC.

This clone appeared a few times. The chain carries TRBV11-3 and TRBJ2-2; a possible D gene is TRBD1 (5 bases). Germline V gene sequence: CDR1 SGHNT, CDR2 YENEEA. Between the trimmed V and J ends, which lost 5 bases and 4 bases, there was a span of 11 bases. CDR3 length equals 14 residues. CDR3 nucleotides: TGTGCCAGCAGCCCTAGACAGACCACCGGGGAGCTGTTTTTT. Protein sequence: CASSPRQTTGELFF.

The genes are TRBV19 and TRBJ1-2; 7 bases map to TRBD1. Germline CDR1 is LNHDA and CDR2 is SQIVND (reference sequence). Trimming at V came to 5 bases and at J to 4 bases, leaving 13 bases not matched to a gene. The CDR3 has 16 residues. CDR3 in amino acids: CASSQSRQGASYGYTF. The DNA for the CDR3 is TGTGCCAGTAGTCAATCACGACAGGGTGCAAGCTATGGCTACACCTTC.

The CDR3 sequence is CATSRDRGGRARDYGYTF. As DNA, the CDR3 is TGTGCCACCAGCAGAGATCGAGGGGGCAGGGCTCGGGACTATGGCTACACCTTC. V and J are TRBV15 and TRBJ1-2, with 7 bases matching TRBD1. Trimming at V came to 0 bases and at J to 3 bases, leaving 13 bases not matched to a gene. This CDR3 is 18 amino acids long. Germline V gene lookup returns CDR1 LNHNV and CDR2 YYDKDF (reference sequence).

J is TRBJ2-7 and V is TRBV6-5, with a possible D match to TRBD2 (7 bases). The CDR3 has 15 amino acids. Germline lookup yields CDR1 MNHEY and CDR2 SVGAGI. The V gene lost 6 bases and the J gene lost 2 bases, with 17 bases spanning the gap. The CDR3 loop reads CASRDQAGATYEQYF. The CDR3 DNA sequence: TGTGCCAGCAGAGATCAGGCGGGGGCAACCTACGAGCAGTACTTC.

V gene TRBV30 combines with J gene TRBJ1-3; no clear D gene. V was clipped by 4 bases and J by 1 base, with 11 bases between them. Germline-derived CDR1 and CDR2 are GTSNPN and SVGIG (reference sequence). The CDR3 extends over 14 amino acids. The CDR3 DNA reads TGTGCCTGGACCCGGCGGTTATCTGGAAACACCATATATTTT. Translating it yields CAWTRRLSGNTIYF. The entire variable domain, with the rest obtained from reference TRBV30 and TRBJ1-3, is as follows: SQTIHQWPATLVQPVGSPLSLECTVEGTSNPNLYWYRQAAGRGLQLLFYSVGIGQISSEVPQNLSASRPQDRQFILSSKKLLLSDSGFYLCAWTRRLSGNTIYFGEGSWLTVV.

V and J are TRBV13 and TRBJ2-7; TRBD1 is a possible D gene (5 bases). Trimming pared 7 bases from V and 3 bases from J, leaving 22 bases between. Germline lookup yields CDR1 PRHDT and CDR2 FYEKMQ (reference sequence). The CDR3 runs to 16 residues. The CDR3 nucleotides read TGTGCCAGCACCACAGGTGGTAGGACACACAACTACGAGCAGTACTTC. The encoded protein is CASTTGGRTHNYEQYF.

The DNA for the CDR3 is TGCGCCAGCAGTGCAAGCGAGGGACAGCCGGTCGGGCAGTACTTC. Translation gives CASSASEGQPVGQYF. The V and J genes are TRBV5-1 and TRBJ2-7, with 7 bases that match TRBD1. The V and J ends lost 5 bases and 9 bases, in that order; junction bases with no gene match: 17. CDR3 length: 15 amino acids. Germline V gene data show CDR1 as SGHRS and CDR2 as YFSETQ.

The V call is TRBV18, the J call TRBJ1-1, with a tentative D call TRBD1 (6 bases). This CDR3 spans 15 amino acids. Germline CDR1 is KGHSH and CDR2 is LQKENI. Trimming took 8 bases from V and 5 from J, leaving 21 bases between them. The CDR3 DNA follows: TGTGCCAGCCAACTCGCAGGGGTGGCGTTGACTGAAGCTTTCTTT. It is translated as CASQLAGVALTEAFF.

The rearrangement joins TRBV11-2 to TRBJ2-3, with TRBD1 matching over 8 bases. The germline CDR1 and CDR2 sequences are SGHAT and FQNNGV. The CDR3 consists of 15 residues. The J segment lost 5 bases and the V segment lost 1 base, leaving 5 bases of the junction unmatched. CDR3 bases: TGTGCCAGCAGCTTAGGGGGGACAGGTTTAGATACGCAGTATTTT. As protein: CASSLGGTGLDTQYF.

The CDR3 DNA reads as TGTGCCAGCAGCTCAGCTCCTTGGACAGGGATCAATTACGGGAGACAAGAGACCCAGTACTTC. This gives the protein CASSSAPWTGINYGRQETQYF. The V call is TRBV3-1 (or the pseudogene TRBV3-2), the J call TRBJ2-5, with 8 bases matching TRBD1. The CDR3 runs 21 residues. Trimming at V came to 5 bases and at J to 2 bases, leaving 25 bases not matched to a gene. CDR1 is LGHDT, CDR2 YNNKEL, per germline (reference sequence).

The V gene is TRBV29-1, the J gene TRBJ2-7; D is uncertain. CDR1 and CDR2 from the germline V gene are SQVTM and ANQGSEA. The CDR3 totals 13 residues. V lost 6 bases to trimming and J lost 2 bases, with 14 bases between them. The CDR3 region is CSVPGDGTYEQYF. The CDR3 DNA reads TGCAGCGTGCCTGGAGACGGTACCTACGAGCAGTACTTC.

This chain uses TRBV5-6 with TRBJ2-3, with 15 bases aligning to TRBD2. Looked up from germline, CDR1 is SGHDT and CDR2 is YYEEEE. The CDR3 loop spans 17 amino acids. Germline trimming cut 4 bases from V and 2 bases from J; bases unmatched to any gene: 5. As DNA, the CDR3 is TGTGCCAGCAGCCCGGGACTAGCGGGGGGTTACACAGATACGCAGTATTTT. It specifies CASSPGLAGGYTDTQYF.

The chain joins TRBV5-5 to TRBJ2-5, with 11 bases matching TRBD1. With V trimmed by 0 bases and J by 5 bases, 6 bases remained unmatched. This CDR3 contains 16 residues. The germline CDR1 and CDR2 sequences are SGHKS and YYEKEE (reference sequence). CDR3 sequence (DNA): TGTGCCAGCAGCTTGGACAGGACAGGGGGCGTCGAGACCCAGTACTTC. Residues: CASSLDRTGGVETQYF.

The genes are TRBV4-2 and TRBJ2-7; TRBD2 might be the D (5 bases). The CDR3 has 17 amino acids. The germline V gene has CDR1 LGHNA and CDR2 YNFKEQ. The V end was cut by 1 base, the J end by 2 bases, with 18 bases between. The CDR3 DNA is TGTGCCAGCAGCCAAGGGAGGATGCGACTCTCGGCCTACGAGCAGTACTTC. Its translation is CASSQGRMRLSAYEQYF.

The gene calls are TRBV27 and TRBJ2-7; 8 nucleotides agree with TRBD1. V was pared by 4 bases and J by 5 bases, with 7 bases of the junction left unmatched. Germline loops: CDR1 MNHEY, CDR2 SMNVEV (reference sequence). The CDR3 has 14 amino acids. The CDR3 region is CASSSTGGGDEQYF. DNA for the CDR3: TGTGCCAGCAGTTCCACAGGGGGAGGAGACGAGCAGTACTTC.

J is TRBJ2-2 and V is TRBV24-1; the match to TRBD2 covers 8 bases. V was pared by 1 base and J by 2 bases, with 2 bases of the junction left unmatched. Germline CDR1 and CDR2: KGHDR and SFDVKD. The CDR3 runs 16 residues. For the CDR3, the DNA is TGTGCCACCAGTGATTTTCGGGGGGGTAACACCGGGGAGCTGTTTTTT. Amino acid sequence: CATSDFRGGNTGELFF.

The chain couples TRBV7-6 to TRBJ1-4, with 7 positions matching TRBD1. Germline V gene data show CDR1 as SGHVS and CDR2 as FNYEAQ. The CDR3 totals 20 residues. V shed 1 base and J 2 bases; nucleotides not matched to a gene: 16. CDR3 sequence (DNA): TGTGCCAGCAGCTTAGACCACCGACAGGGTGGTCGGGGTACTAATGAAAAACTGTTTTTT. Protein product: CASSLDHRQGGRGTNEKLFF.

The rearrangement uses TRBV5-1 and TRBJ2-2, with a weak D call TRBD1 (6 bases). The CDR3 runs 15 residues. V was trimmed by 0 bases and J by 5 bases, leaving 11 bases between them. Germline values: CDR1 SGHRS, CDR2 YFSETQ. CDR3 protein: CASSLDPGTTGELFF. Here the CDR3 DNA reads TGCGCCAGCAGCTTGGATCCCGGGACAACCGGGGAGCTGTTTTTT.

This clone was found once. The J gene is TRBJ1-2, the V gene TRBV5-6, with 8 positions matching TRBD1. CDR1 is SGHDT and CDR2 is YYEEEE in the germline V gene. The ends lost 4 bases at V and 5 bases at J; junction bases unmatched: 7. The CDR3 sequence is 14 residues long. CDR3 in amino acids: CASSPTGATYGYTF. The CDR3 nucleotides are TGTGCCAGCAGCCCGACAGGGGCTACATATGGCTACACCTTC.

The V gene is TRBV7-6, the J gene TRBJ2-3; 16 positions match TRBD2. V gave up 5 bases and J gave up 6 bases; unmatched junction bases: 14. The germline V gene encodes CDR1 SGHVS and CDR2 FNYEAQ. The CDR3 contains 19 residues. The CDR3 region is CASSLGLAGGSIPADTQYF. CDR3 DNA: TGTGCCAGCAGCCTGGGACTAGCGGGAGGGTCAATCCCGGCGGATACGCAGTATTTT.

The chain carries TRBV28 and TRBJ2-7; 7 nucleotides agree with TRBD1. This CDR3 is 16 amino acids long. V dropped 5 bases and J dropped 3; count of bases not matched to a gene: 13. Germline V lookup: CDR1 MDHEN, CDR2 SYDVKM. Here the CDR3 reads CASSRLDRLAHYEQYF. The CDR3 DNA is TGTGCCAGCAGTCGCCTGGACAGGCTGGCCCACTACGAGCAGTACTTC. Drawing the rest from reference TRBV28 and TRBJ2-7, the complete variable domain is DVKVTQSSRYLVKRTGEKVFLECVQDMDHENMFWYRQDPGLGLRLIYFSYDVKMKEKGDIPEGYSVSREKKERFSLILESASTNQTSMYLCASSRLDRLAHYEQYFGPGTRLTVT.

This chain joins TRBV19 and TRBJ2-2; 7 positions match TRBD2. With V trimmed by 6 bases and J by 1 base, 8 bases remained unmatched. The CDR3 consists of 16 residues. CDR1 LNHDA and CDR2 SQIVND come from the germline V gene (reference sequence). CDR3 in amino acids: CASSPGGGRNTGELFF. CDR3 nucleotides: TGTGCCAGTAGCCCCGGCGGGGGAAGGAACACCGGGGAGCTGTTTTTT.

The J gene is TRBJ1-1, the V gene TRBV11-2; D uncertain. Germline V gene sequence: CDR1 SGHAT, CDR2 FQNNGV. Trimming took off 0 bases at V and 5 bases at J, with 10 bases between the two ends. The CDR3 length is 14 residues. In DNA, the CDR3 is TGTGCCAGCAGCTTAGAAGGAGTCGGGACTGAAGCTTTCTTT. This codes for CASSLEGVGTEAFF.

The J gene is TRBJ1-5, the V gene TRBV6-4; the match to TRBD1 covers 9 bases. V was pared by 2 bases and J by 0 bases, with 14 bases of the junction left unmatched. The CDR3 runs to 20 residues. Germline V gives CDR1 MRHNA, CDR2 SNTAGT. The CDR3 DNA follows: TGTGCCAGCAGTGACAGGGCCCGGACAGGGGCCGGATATAGCAATCAGCCCCAGCATTTT. It encodes CASSDRARTGAGYSNQPQHF.

The chain combines TRBV7-2 with TRBJ2-5; TRBD1 might be the D (6 bases). The germline V and J ends were trimmed by 3 bases and 0 bases, with 8 bases remaining between them. CDR3 length: 14 amino acids. Germline V gene sequence: CDR1 SGHTA, CDR2 FQGNSA. For the CDR3, the DNA is TGTGCCAGCAGCTTCCAGGGGAACCAAGAGACCCAGTACTTC. It translates to CASSFQGNQETQYF.

The rearrangement uses TRBV5-1 and TRBJ2-5, with TRBD2 matching over 10 bases. This CDR3 has 16 residues. Germline CDR1 and CDR2: SGHRS and YFSETQ. With 4 bases clipped from V and 1 base from J, the junction kept 7 bases outside the gene matches. CDR3 amino acids: CASSVSSGGVQETQYF. For the CDR3, the DNA is TGCGCCAGCAGCGTCTCTAGCGGGGGCGTCCAAGAGACCCAGTACTTC. The whole variable domain, remainder taken from reference TRBV5-1 and TRBJ2-5, is KAGVTQTPRYLIKTRGQQVTLSCSPISGHRSVSWYQQTPGQGLQFLFEYFSETQRNKGNFPGRFSGRQFSNSRSEMNVSTLELGDSALYLCASSVSSGGVQETQYFGPGTRLLVL.

V is TRBV7-9 and J is TRBJ2-5; 8 nucleotides align to TRBD2. The CDR3 covers 16 residues. J was trimmed by 0 bases and V by 5 bases; bases with no gene match: 8. CDR1 is SEHNR, CDR2 FQNEAQ, per germline (reference sequence). The CDR3 nucleotides read TGTGCCAGCAGCCCCCGACTAGCGCGGCACCAAGAGACCCAGTACTTC. Its protein product is CASSPRLARHQETQYF.

The rearrangement uses TRBV18 and TRBJ2-5; TRBD2 agrees at 9 bases. The CDR3 covers 15 residues. Germline V lookup: CDR1 KGHSH, CDR2 LQKENI. J gave up 5 bases and V 4 bases, and 8 bases lay outside the gene matches. The CDR3 sequence is CASSRREGDGETQYF. The CDR3 region has the DNA TGTGCCAGCTCACGGCGGGAGGGCGACGGGGAGACCCAGTACTTC. Full variable domain (remainder filled in from reference TRBV18 and TRBJ2-5): NAGVMQNPRHLVRRRGQEARLRCSPMKGHSHVYWYRQLPEEGLKFMVYLQKENIIDESGMPKERFSAEFPKEGPSILRIQQVVRGDSAAYFCASSRREGDGETQYFGPGTRLLVL.